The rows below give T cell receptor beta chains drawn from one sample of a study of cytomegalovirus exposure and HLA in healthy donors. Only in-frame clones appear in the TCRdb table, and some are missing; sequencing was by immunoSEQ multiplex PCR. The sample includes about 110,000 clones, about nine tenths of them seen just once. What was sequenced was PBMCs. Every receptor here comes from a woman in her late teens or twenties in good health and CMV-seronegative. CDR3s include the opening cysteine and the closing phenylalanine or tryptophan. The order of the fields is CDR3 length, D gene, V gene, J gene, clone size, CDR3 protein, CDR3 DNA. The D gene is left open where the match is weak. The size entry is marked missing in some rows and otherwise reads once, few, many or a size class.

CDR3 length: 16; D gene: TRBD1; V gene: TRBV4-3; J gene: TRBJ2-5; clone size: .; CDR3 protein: CASSQERTGGVETQYF; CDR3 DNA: TGCGCCAGCAGCCAAGAGCGGACAGGGGGGGTGGAGACCCAGTACTTC
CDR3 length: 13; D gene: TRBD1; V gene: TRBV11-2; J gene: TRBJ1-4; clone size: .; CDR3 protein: CASSSRDSEKLFF; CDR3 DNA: TGTGCCAGCAGCTCCCGGGACAGTGAAAAACTGTTTTTT
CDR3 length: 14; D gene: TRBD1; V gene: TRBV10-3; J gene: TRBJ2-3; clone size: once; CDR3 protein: CAIPGGYGTDTQYF; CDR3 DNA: TGTGCCATCCCAGGGGGTTATGGCACAGATACGCAGTATTTT
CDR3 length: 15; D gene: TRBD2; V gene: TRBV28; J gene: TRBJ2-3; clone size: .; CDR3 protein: CASSFLRGGTDTQYF; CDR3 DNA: TGTGCCAGCAGTTTTTTGCGGGGGGGTACAGATACGCAGTATTTT
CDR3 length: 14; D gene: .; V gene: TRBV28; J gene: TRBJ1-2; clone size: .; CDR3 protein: CASSFEAWRNGYTF; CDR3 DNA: TGTGCCAGCAGTTTCGAGGCTTGGCGAAACGGCTACACCTTC
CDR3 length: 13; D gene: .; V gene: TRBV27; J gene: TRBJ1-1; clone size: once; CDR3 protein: CASSLSRGTEAFF; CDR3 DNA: TGTGCCAGCAGTTTAAGTCGGGGCACTGAAGCTTTCTTT
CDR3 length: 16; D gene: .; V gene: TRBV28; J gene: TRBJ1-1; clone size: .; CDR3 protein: CASSAGEGLGVTEAFF; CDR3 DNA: TGTGCCAGCAGTGCCGGGGAGGGTCTGGGTGTGACTGAAGCTTTCTTT
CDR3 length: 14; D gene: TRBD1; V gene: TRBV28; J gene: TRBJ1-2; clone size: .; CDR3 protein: CASSPGGEDYGYTF; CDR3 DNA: TGTGCCAGCAGCCCAGGGGGCGAGGACTATGGCTACACCTTC
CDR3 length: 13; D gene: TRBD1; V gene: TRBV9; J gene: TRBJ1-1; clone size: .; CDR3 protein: CASSSQGAGEAFF; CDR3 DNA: TGTGCCAGCAGTTCACAGGGGGCTGGTGAAGCTTTCTTT
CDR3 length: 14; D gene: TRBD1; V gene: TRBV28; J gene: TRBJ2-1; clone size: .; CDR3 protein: CASTTGGRYNEQFF; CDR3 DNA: TGTGCCAGCACAACAGGGGGCAGGTACAATGAGCAGTTCTTC
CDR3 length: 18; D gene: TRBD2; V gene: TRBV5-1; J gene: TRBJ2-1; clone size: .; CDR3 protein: CASSSADLAGGPGNEQFF; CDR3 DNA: TGCGCCAGCAGCTCGGCAGACCTAGCGGGGGGGCCTGGAAATGAGCAGTTCTTC
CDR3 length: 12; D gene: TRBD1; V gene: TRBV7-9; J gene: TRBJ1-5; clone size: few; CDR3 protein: CASSQGDQPQHF; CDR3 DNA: TGTGCCAGCAGCCAGGGGGATCAGCCCCAGCATTTT
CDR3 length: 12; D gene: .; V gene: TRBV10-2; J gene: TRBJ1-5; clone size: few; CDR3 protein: CASTEGNQPQHF; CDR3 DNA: TGCGCCAGCACCGAGGGAAATCAGCCCCAGCATTTT
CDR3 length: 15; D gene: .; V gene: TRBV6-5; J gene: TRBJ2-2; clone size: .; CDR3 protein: CASSAGDSNTGELFF; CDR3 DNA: TGTGCCAGCAGTGCAGGGGATTCGAACACCGGGGAGCTGTTTTTT
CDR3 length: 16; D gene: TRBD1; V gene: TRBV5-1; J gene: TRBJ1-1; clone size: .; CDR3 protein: CASSIQGQGRGTEAFF; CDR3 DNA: TGCGCCAGCAGCATTCAGGGACAGGGCCGAGGGACTGAAGCTTTCTTT
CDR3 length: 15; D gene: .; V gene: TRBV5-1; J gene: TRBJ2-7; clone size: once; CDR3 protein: CASSSARTESYEQYF; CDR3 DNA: TGCGCCAGCAGCTCAGCCCGGACAGAGAGCTACGAGCAGTACTTC
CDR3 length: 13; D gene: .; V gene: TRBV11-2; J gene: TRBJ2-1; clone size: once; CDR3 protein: CASSLGFGGLQFF; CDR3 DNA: TGTGCCAGCAGCCTCGGTTTTGGGGGACTCCAGTTCTTC
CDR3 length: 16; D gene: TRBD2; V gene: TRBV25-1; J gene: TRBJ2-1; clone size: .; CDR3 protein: CASSGRLAGSYNEQFF; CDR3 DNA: TGTGCCAGCAGTGGAAGACTAGCGGGATCCTACAATGAGCAGTTCTTC
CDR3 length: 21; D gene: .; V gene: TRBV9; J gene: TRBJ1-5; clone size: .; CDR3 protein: CASSVGWIGGFSTFKNQPQHF; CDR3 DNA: TGTGCCAGCAGCGTAGGGTGGATTGGGGGGTTCTCCACTTTCAAGAATCAGCCCCAGCATTTT
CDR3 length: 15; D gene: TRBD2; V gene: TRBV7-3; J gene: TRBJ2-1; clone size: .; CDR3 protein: CASSPGLAKTNEQFF; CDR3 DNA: TGTGCCAGCAGCCCGGGACTAGCCAAAACCAATGAGCAGTTCTTC